The table lists the clone carrying this TCR beta chain with many counts. These data come from a study of human T cells and chemical hapten exposure. The library gave individual cDNA molecules unique molecular identifiers. Each CDR3 protein is one row after TCRdb ran MiXCR on the RACE reads. The sample lists 300,000 to 450,000 distinct CDR3 sequences, approximately 4.4% occurring once. This sample's time point: patch test 1, 2 weeks after DPC sensitization. Treatment: therapeutic diphenylcyclopropenone sensitization with weekly scalp DPC. Donors were 18 to 70-year-old alopecia patients suitable for DPC. RNA extraction used unfractionated whole blood as the source of total RNA. J was trimmed by 5 bases and V by 4 bases; bases with no gene match: 4. The CDR3 length is 15 residues. Germline V gene sequence: CDR1 LGHDT, CDR2 YNNKEL (reference sequence).

Here the sequenced sample was whole blood, taken in connection with sensitization to the hapten diphenylcyclopropenone (DPC). The rearrangement uses TRBV3-1 and TRBJ2-7; 14 bases fit TRBD2. This receptor was taken from a woman between 45 and 60 years old with alopecia areata. Some clones in this sample may be carry-over from other donors' samples. The chain's CDR3 is CASSRGLAGGHEQYF. DNA for the CDR3: TGTGCCAGCAGCCGAGGACTAGCGGGGGGCCACGAGCAGTACTTC.